This T cell receptor (beta chain) was identified in a study of human T cells and chemical hapten exposure. Study information: 2% DPC applied to a 2 cm by 2 cm arm area sensitized donors. Once 0.01% DPC had been applied to the upper back by patch test, readings were taken at 6 days.

Specified time point: patch test 3, about 24 weeks after DPC sensitization. As to treatment: therapeutic diphenylcyclopropenone sensitization with weekly scalp DPC. TCRdb re-called the RACE reads through MiXCR, storing one row per CDR3 protein. The table includes roughly 200,000 distinct CDR3 sequences, more than 20% detected once. The CDR3 loop spans 16 amino acids. The chain recombines TRBV21-1 with TRBJ2-7; the D segment call TRBD1 is taken from the table without a DNA check. TRBV21-1 is recorded as a pseudogene. The TCR originated in a woman aged 35 to 49 with alopecia areata. Some clones in this sample may be carry-over from other donors' samples. The sequences come from whole blood, collected in connection with sensitization to the hapten diphenylcyclopropenone (DPC). The CDR3 protein is CASSKGSGQPTYEQYF. The CDR3 nucleotides read TGTGCCAGCAGCAAAGGGTCGGGACAGCCTACCTACGAGCAGTACTTC.